This TCR beta chain emerged from a study of T cell responses to AZD1222 COVID-19 vaccine. Findings and caveats of the study: Donors skewed white British and female; clonal diversity was possibly underestimated. Reports say nearly half of spike-specific TCRs go after unmutated variant regions. Spike-wide coverage was observed for vaccine-associated CD4 TCRs, with dominant responses at 160-218 and 743-854. All repertoire sampling was performed exclusively after the peak T cell response.

Details on this clone: The antigen is unknown.

The protocol was immunoSEQ multiplex PCR, while the TCRdb copy is restricted to in-frame clones and leaves out a portion. The sample lists around 66,000 clones; roughly 87% were seen once. CDR3 length: 13 residues. The germline V gene encodes CDR1 MNHNY and CDR2 SVGAGI (reference sequence). V was shortened by 9 bases and J by 5 bases, with 11 bases between the two germline ends. V usage is TRBV6-6 and J usage is TRBJ1-6; D might be TRBD1 (5 bases). Sample: peripheral blood, taken on day 0 of AZD1222 vaccination. This receptor was identified in an adult in good health. The CDR3: CASYTRDNSPLHF. In nucleotides, the CDR3 is TGTGCCAGTTACACCAGGGATAATTCACCCCTCCACTTT.